The 7 T cell receptor beta chains below all came from one sample that was sequenced in a study of control samples from healthy donors and cancer patients. The repertoire was sequenced with immunoSEQ multiplex PCR; TCRdb's copy has only in-frame clones and lacks some. Of about 140,000 clones listed, about 90% are singletons. Sequenced: blood. These receptors originate from a man between 18 and 35 years old in good health.

CDR3 DNA: TGCGCCAGCAGCTTTTCAATTTCAGGGGGGCTTATGAACACTGAAGCTTTCTTT. This sequence encodes CASSFSISGGLMNTEAFF. The chain is built from TRBV5-1 and TRBJ1-1; 7 bases align to TRBD1. Trimming cost V 2 bases and J 0 bases; bases outside gene matches: 13. CDR1 is SGHRS and CDR2 is YFSETQ in the germline V gene. The CDR3 consists of 18 residues.

This sequence joins TRBV15 and TRBJ1-5; tentative D call: TRBD1 (6 bases). CDR3 size: 17 residues. From germline, CDR1 is LNHNV and CDR2 YYDKDF (reference sequence). Trimming pared 1 base from V and 0 bases from J, leaving 13 bases between. The CDR3 coding sequence is TGTGCCACCAGCAGAGGAGGGGGGTCTTATAGCAATCAGCCCCAGCATTTT. This translates into CATSRGGGSYSNQPQHF.

This sequence joins TRBV19 and TRBJ1-5; the match to TRBD1 covers 7 bases. V dropped 2 bases and J dropped 6; count of bases not matched to a gene: 7. This CDR3 contains 15 residues. Germline CDR1 is LNHDA and CDR2 is SQIVND (reference sequence). The CDR3 sequence: CASSITQGNGQPQHF. Here the CDR3 DNA reads TGTGCCAGTAGTATAACACAGGGGAACGGTCAGCCCCAGCATTTT.

J is TRBJ1-4 and V is TRBV7-9, with TRBD1 matching over 7 bases. V dropped 2 bases and J dropped 8; count of bases not matched to a gene: 8. CDR1 SEHNR and CDR2 FQNEAQ come from the germline V gene (reference sequence). The CDR3 length is 15 residues. CDR3 region: CASSLLGQGGEKLFF. The DNA for the CDR3 is TGTGCCAGCAGCTTACTGGGCCAGGGGGGAGAAAAACTGTTTTTT.

The chain recombines TRBV3-1 (or the pseudogene TRBV3-2) with TRBJ1-1, with unresolved D. The germline V gene has CDR1 LGHDT and CDR2 YNNKEL (reference sequence). The CDR3 spans 14 residues. V was shortened by 5 bases and J by 7 bases, with 17 bases between the two germline ends. CDR3 in DNA: TGTGCCAGCAGCTCCCGTGGGAGGGAGGGTGAAGCTTTCTTT. Protein: CASSSRGREGEAFF.

The chain employs TRBV5-1 and TRBJ2-7; D is tentatively TRBD1 or TRBD2 (5 bases each). V was shortened by 4 bases and J by 0 bases, with 14 bases between the two germline ends. This CDR3 contains 15 residues. Germline V lookup: CDR1 SGHRS, CDR2 YFSETQ. CDR3 protein: CASSPGQLSSYEQYF. The DNA for the CDR3 is TGCGCCAGCAGCCCGGGGCAACTTAGCTCCTACGAGCAGTACTTC.

This rearrangement joins TRBV29-1 to TRBJ1-4, with D maybe TRBD1 (6 bases). The CDR3 length is 13 residues. The V gene's germline CDR1 is SQVTM and CDR2 ANQGSEA. Trimming pared 6 bases from V and 6 bases from J, leaving 14 bases between. CDR3 sequence (DNA): TGCAGCGTAGGTTTACAGGGTTATGAAAAACTGTTTTTT. It specifies CSVGLQGYEKLFF.